This entry is about one T cell receptor beta chain. What it recognizes is unknown. This specimen comes from a study of beta chain features in type 1 diabetes. The authors reverse transcribed all of the isolated RNA, so sequencing captured expressed TCRB transcripts. The table came from immunoSEQ multiplex PCR; TCRdb's copy has only in-frame clones and leaves some out. The sample comprises roughly 330,000 clones, less than 15% of which are singletons, and 0.015% rests with the top ten. CD4+ naive, central memory, regulatory and stem cell-like memory cells were sorted via CD45RO/CCR7/CD25/CD127/CD95/CD27. Unmatched junction bases numbered 7, after V lost 2 bases and J lost 8 bases. Looked up from germline, CDR1 is MNHEY and CDR2 is SVGAGI. The CDR3 spans 14 residues. General study points: People with Type 1 diabetes carried modestly yet significantly shorter TCRB CDR3s in all four CD4+ subsets.

Sequencing was carried out using naive CD4+ T cells from blood. The V call is TRBV6-5, the J call TRBJ1-2, with TRBD1 matching over 8 bases. This TCR was sampled from a woman aged 18-29 years with type 1 diabetes. The CDR3 nucleotides are TGTGCCAGCAGTTACCACGGACAGGGTCAGGGCTACACCTTC. Translated, it gives CASSYHGQGQGYTF.